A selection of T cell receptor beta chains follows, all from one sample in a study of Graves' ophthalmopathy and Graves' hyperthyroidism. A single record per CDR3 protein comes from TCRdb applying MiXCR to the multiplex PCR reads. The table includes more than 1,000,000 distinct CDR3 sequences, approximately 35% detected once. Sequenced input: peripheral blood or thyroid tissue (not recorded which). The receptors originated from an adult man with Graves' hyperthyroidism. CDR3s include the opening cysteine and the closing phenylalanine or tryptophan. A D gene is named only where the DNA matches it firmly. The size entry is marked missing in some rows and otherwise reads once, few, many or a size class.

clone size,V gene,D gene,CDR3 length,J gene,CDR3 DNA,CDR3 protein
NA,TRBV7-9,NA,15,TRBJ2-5,TGTGCCAGCAGTGTCCCTGACAGATACCAAGAGACCCAGTACTTC,CASSVPDRYQETQYF
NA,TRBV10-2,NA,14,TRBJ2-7,TGCGCCAGCAGAACCGGGACAAGGGGGTACGAGCAGTACTTC,CASRTGTRGYEQYF
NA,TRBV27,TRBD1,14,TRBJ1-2,TGTGCCAGCAGGACAGGGGGACTGAACGTGGGCTACACCTTC,CASRTGGLNVGYTF
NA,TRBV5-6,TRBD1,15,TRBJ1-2,TGTGCCAGCAGCTACAGCAGGGGGCGAAATGATGGCTACACCTTC,CASSYSRGRNDGYTF
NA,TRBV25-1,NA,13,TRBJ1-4,TGTGCCAGTGAGGAGAACGTAAATGAAAAACTGTTTTTT,CASEENVNEKLFF
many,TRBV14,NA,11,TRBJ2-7,TGTGCCAGCAGCCACCTACGCGAGCAGTACTTC,CASSHLREQYF
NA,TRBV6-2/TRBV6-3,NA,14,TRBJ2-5,TGTGCCAGCAGTTACTCAGGAGCCCAAGAGACCCAGTACTTC,CASSYSGAQETQYF
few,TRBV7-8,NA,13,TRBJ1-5,TGTGCCAGCAGTCACCGGACGGGGCAGCCCCAGCATTTT,CASSHRTGQPQHF
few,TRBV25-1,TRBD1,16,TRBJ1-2,TGTGCCAGCAGTGATACAGGGGTCCGGTACTTCGATGGCTACACCTTC,CASSDTGVRYFDGYTF
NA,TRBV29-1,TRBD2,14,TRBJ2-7,TGCAGCGTCGATCCGGGACTAGCGAGCTACGAGCAGTACTTC,CSVDPGLASYEQYF
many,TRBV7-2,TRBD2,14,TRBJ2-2,TGTGCCAGCAGCTTAGCGGTAGCGGGCGGGGAGCTGTTTTTT,CASSLAVAGGELFF
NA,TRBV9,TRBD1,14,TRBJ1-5,TGTGCCAGCAGCGAGACAGGGCAAGGCCAGCCCCAGCATTTT,CASSETGQGQPQHF
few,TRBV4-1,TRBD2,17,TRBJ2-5,TGCGCCAGCAGCCCCATCTTCCGGATAGCGGGGGACACGACCCAGTACTTC,CASSPIFRIAGDTTQYF
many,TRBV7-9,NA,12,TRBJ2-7,TGTGCCAGCGGGGGGTTGATCTACGAGCAGTACTTC,CASGGLIYEQYF
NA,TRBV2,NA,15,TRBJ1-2,TGTGCCAGCAGTTTACGGAACAGGGTCCACAATGGCTACACCTTC,CASSLRNRVHNGYTF
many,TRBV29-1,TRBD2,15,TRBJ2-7,TGCAGCGTTTTAGGGACTAGCGGGAAAACCTACGAGCAGTACTTC,CSVLGTSGKTYEQYF
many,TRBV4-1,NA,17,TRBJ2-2,TGCGCCAGCAGCCAGGACCCACAACTAGTTTCCTCCGGGGAGCTGTTTTTT,CASSQDPQLVSSGELFF
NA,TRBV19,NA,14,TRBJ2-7,TGTGCCAGTAGTCACGTCAGGGACCTGGCCGAGCAGTACTTC,CASSHVRDLAEQYF
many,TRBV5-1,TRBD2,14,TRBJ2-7,TGCGCCAGCAGCTCCGGGACTAGCGGGGATAAGCAGTACTTC,CASSSGTSGDKQYF
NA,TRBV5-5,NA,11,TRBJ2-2,TGTGCCAGCAGCTTGGTGGGAAGGCTGTTCTTT,CASSLVGRLFF
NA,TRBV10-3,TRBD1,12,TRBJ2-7,TGTGCCATAGGACAGGGGGTCGACGAGCAGTACTTC,CAIGQGVDEQYF
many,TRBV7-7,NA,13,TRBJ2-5,TGTGCCAGCAGCCTAAGGGAAAGGGGGACCCAGTACTTC,CASSLRERGTQYF
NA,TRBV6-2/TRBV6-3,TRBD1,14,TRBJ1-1,TGTGCCAGCAGGGAGGACAGGGGGAACACTGAAGCTTTCTTT,CASREDRGNTEAFF
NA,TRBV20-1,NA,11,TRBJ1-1,TGCAGTGCTAGAGACCCTCCCCTAGCTTTCTTT,CSARDPPLAFF
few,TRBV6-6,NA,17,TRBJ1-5,TGTGCCAGCAGTCCACAAGCCCAAGGTTATAGCAATCAGCCCCAGCATTTT,CASSPQAQGYSNQPQHF
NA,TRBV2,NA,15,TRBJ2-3,TGTGCCAGCAGGGTTCGTGGGGGGGCGTGGGATACGCAGTATTTT,CASRVRGGAWDTQYF
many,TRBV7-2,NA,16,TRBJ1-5,TGTGCCAGCAGCTTAGTCGGGGGGGCCAACAATCAGCCCCAGCATTTT,CASSLVGGANNQPQHF
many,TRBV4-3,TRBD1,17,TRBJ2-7,TGCGCCAGCAGCCGGAACGCTGGTGGACAGGGGGCGCGCGAGCAGTACTTC,CASSRNAGGQGAREQYF
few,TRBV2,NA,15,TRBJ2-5,TGTGCCAGCAGTTCCACACAGGCGGTCCAAGAGACCCAGTACTTC,CASSSTQAVQETQYF
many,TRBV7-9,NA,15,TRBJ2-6,TGTGCCAGCAGCAAAAGGGCTGGCGGGGCCAACGTCCTGACTTTC,CASSKRAGGANVLTF
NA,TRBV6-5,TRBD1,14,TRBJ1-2,TGTGCCAGCAATATGCTTGGGACAGACTATGGCTACACCTTC,CASNMLGTDYGYTF
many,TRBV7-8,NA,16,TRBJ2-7,TGTGCCAGCAGCTTAGGGCCCGGGGTATACCCCTACGAGCAGTACTTC,CASSLGPGVYPYEQYF
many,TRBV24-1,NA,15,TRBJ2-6,TGTGCCACCAGTGGGGGGGTTGTTGGGGCCAACGTCCTGACTTTC,CATSGGVVGANVLTF
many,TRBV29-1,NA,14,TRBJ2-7,TGCAGCGTTCTCGGTGCAGGGATGAGCTACGAGCAGTACTTC,CSVLGAGMSYEQYF
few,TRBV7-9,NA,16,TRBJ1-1,TGTGCCAGCAGGTCCCTCCGGGACAAATGGAACACTGAAGCTTTCTTT,CASRSLRDKWNTEAFF
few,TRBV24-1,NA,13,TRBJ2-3,TGTGCCACCAGTGACCCATTCACAGATACGCAGTATTTT,CATSDPFTDTQYF
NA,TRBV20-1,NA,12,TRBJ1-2,TGCAGTGCTAGGGACAGTCAATATGGCTACACCTTC,CSARDSQYGYTF
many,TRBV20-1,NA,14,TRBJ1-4,TGCAGTGCTCGTACAGGGATTACTAATGAAAAACTGTTTTTT,CSARTGITNEKLFF
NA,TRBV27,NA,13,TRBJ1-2,TGTGCCAGCAGCCCAGATCCACGCTATGGCTACACCTTC,CASSPDPRYGYTF
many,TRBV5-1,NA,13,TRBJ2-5,TGCGCCAGCAGCTTGCTCTCCAAAGAGACCCAGTACTTC,CASSLLSKETQYF
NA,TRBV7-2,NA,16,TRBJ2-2,TGTGCCAGCAGCTTAGACGGGAACCGGAACACCGGGGAGCTGTTTTTT,CASSLDGNRNTGELFF
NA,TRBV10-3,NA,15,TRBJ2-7,TGTGCCAGCAGTTTAAGGACGGGGGAGCCCTACGAGCAGTACTTC,CASSLRTGEPYEQYF
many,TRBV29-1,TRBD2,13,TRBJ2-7,TGCAGCGCGACTAGCGGGGGTCCGGATGAGCAGTACTTC,CSATSGGPDEQYF
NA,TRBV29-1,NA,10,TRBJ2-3,TGCAGCGGAATAACAGATACGCAGTATTTT,CSGITDTQYF